The entry that follows covers one T cell receptor beta chain sequence. This table comes from immunoSEQ multiplex PCR, and its TCRdb copy is limited to in-frame clones, with some not included. The table shows about 670,000 clones, with 60% to 80% occurring only once. Trimming at V came to 4 bases and at J to 4 bases, leaving 7 bases not matched to a gene. CDR3 length equals 15 residues. Per the germline V gene, CDR1 is SGHRS and CDR2 is YFSETQ. This entry is derived from a study of shared clonotypes between healthy human individuals. The sequencing input was memory CD4+ T cells sorted from blood. Specified subset: CD45RA-negative fraction. V usage is TRBV5-1 and J usage is TRBJ2-1, with 8 nucleotides matching TRBD2. This receptor was identified in a woman aged 30 to 39 in good health. CDR3 region: CASSILAEGYNEQFF. CDR3 DNA: TGCGCCAGCAGCATACTAGCGGAGGGGTACAATGAGCAGTTCTTC.